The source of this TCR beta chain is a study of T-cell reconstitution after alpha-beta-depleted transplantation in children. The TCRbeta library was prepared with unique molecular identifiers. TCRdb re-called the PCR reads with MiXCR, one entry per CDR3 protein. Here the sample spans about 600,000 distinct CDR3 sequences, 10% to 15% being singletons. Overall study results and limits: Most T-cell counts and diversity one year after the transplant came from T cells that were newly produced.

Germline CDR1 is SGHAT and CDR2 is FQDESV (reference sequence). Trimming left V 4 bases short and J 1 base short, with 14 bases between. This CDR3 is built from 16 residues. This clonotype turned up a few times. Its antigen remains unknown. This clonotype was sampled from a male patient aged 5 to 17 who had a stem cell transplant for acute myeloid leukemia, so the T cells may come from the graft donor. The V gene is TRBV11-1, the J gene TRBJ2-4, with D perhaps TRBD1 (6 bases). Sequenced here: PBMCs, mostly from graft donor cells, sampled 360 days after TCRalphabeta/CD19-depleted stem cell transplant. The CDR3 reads CASSSIPTGAKNIQYF. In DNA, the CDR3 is TGTGCCAGCAGCTCAATACCGACAGGTGCCAAAAACATTCAGTACTTC.